This TCR beta chain was obtained from a study of cytomegalovirus exposure and HLA in healthy donors. General study results and limits: Roughly uniform sequencing depth across donors was assumed, possibly incorrectly.

Trimming left V 4 bases short and J 0 bases short, with 10 bases between. The germline gives CDR1 MGHRA, CDR2 YSYEKL. The CDR3 is made up of 15 amino acids. Vbeta (60) and Jbeta (13) primers were used in the PCR. TCRdb keeps only in-frame clones here, not all; method: immunoSEQ multiplex PCR. The sample table sets out 90,000 to 130,000 clones. To note about this clone: Its antigen is undetermined.

This receptor was taken from a man aged 40-55 years in good health and CMV-seropositive. Sequencing was performed on PBMCs. The chain recombines TRBV4-1 with TRBJ2-1; D not certain. CDR3 sequence reads: CASSRDSSSYNEQFF. The CDR3 region has the DNA TGCGCCAGCAGCCGCGACTCCAGCTCCTACAATGAGCAGTTCTTC.